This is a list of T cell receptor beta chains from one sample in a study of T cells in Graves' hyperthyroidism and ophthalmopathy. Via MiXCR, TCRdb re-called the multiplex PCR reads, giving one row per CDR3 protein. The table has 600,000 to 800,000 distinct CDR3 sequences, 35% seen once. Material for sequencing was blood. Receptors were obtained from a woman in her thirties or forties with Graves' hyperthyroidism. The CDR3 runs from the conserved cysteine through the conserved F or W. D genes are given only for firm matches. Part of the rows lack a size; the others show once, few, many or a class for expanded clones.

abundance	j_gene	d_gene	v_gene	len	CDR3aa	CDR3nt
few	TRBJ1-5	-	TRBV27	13	CASSISLGQPQHF	TGTGCCAGCAGTATCAGTTTGGGTCAGCCCCAGCATTTT
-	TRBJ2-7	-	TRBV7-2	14	CASSPQGKYYEQYF	TGTGCCAGCAGCCCCCAGGGGAAATACTACGAGCAGTACTTC
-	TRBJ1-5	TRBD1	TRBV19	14	CDIGPHQGDQPQHF	TGTGACATCGGTCCTCATCAGGGGGATCAGCCCCAGCATTTT
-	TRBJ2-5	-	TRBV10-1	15	CASSEADRTGETQYF	TGCGCCAGCAGTGAAGCGGACCGTACCGGGGAGACCCAGTACTTC
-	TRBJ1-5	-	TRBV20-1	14	CSARGGDNNQPQHF	TGCAGTGCTAGGGGGGGGGACAACAATCAGCCCCAGCATTTT
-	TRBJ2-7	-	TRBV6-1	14	CASSLRGEAYEQYF	TGTGCCAGCAGTCTTAGGGGGGAGGCATACGAGCAGTACTTC
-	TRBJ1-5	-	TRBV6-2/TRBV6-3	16	CASSARGGVSNQPQHF	TGTGCCAGCAGTGCACGCGGAGGGGTTAGCAATCAGCCCCAGCATTTT
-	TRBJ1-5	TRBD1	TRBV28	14	CASTGQGIFQPQHF	TGTGCCAGCACCGGACAGGGAATCTTCCAGCCCCAGCATTTT
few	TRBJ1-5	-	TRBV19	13	CASNDAGNQPQHF	TGTGCCAGTAACGATGCAGGGAATCAGCCCCAGCATTTT
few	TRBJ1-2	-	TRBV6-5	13	CASALGSTYGYTF	TGTGCCAGCGCTCTGGGCAGTACCTATGGCTACACCTTC
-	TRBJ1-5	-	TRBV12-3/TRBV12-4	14	CASSPILSNQPQHF	TGTGCCAGCAGTCCTATTCTTAGCAATCAGCCCCAGCATTTT
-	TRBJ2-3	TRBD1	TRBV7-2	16	CASSVGTGGSTDTQYF	TGTGCCAGCAGCGTCGGGACAGGAGGTAGCACAGATACGCAGTATTTT
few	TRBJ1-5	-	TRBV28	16	CASSLIGGAGNQPQHF	TGTGCCAGCAGTTTGATCGGGGGGGCTGGGAATCAGCCCCAGCATTTT
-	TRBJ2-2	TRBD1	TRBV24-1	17	CAASSSLIQGANGELFF	TGTGCCGCCAGTTCGTCCCTCATACAGGGGGCCAACGGGGAGCTGTTTTTT
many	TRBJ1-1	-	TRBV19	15	CASTLQGRRNTEAFF	TGTGCCAGTACTCTCCAGGGGCGAAGGAACACTGAAGCTTTCTTT
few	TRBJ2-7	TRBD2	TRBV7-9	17	CASSPPPLTSDYYEQYF	TGTGCCAGCAGCCCTCCACCTCTTACTAGCGATTACTACGAGCAGTACTTC
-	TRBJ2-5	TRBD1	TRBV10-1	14	CASSARGFQETQYF	TGTGCCAGCAGCGCCAGGGGGTTTCAAGAGACCCAGTACTTC
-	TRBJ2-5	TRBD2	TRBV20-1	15	CSARDAIAGKETQYF	TGCAGTGCTAGAGACGCAATAGCGGGGAAAGAGACCCAGTACTTC
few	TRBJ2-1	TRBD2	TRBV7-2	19	CASRGGLAGASSSYNEQFF	TGTGCCAGCAGGGGAGGACTAGCGGGGGCCTCGAGCTCCTACAATGAGCAGTTCTTC